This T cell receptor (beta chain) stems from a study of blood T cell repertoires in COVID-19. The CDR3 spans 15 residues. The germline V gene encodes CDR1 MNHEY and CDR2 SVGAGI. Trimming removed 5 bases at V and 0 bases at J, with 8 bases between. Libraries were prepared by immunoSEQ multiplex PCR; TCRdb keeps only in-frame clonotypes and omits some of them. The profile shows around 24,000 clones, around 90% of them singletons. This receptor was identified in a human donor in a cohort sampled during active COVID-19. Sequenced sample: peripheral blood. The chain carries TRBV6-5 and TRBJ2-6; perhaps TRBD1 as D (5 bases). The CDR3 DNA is TGTGCCAGCAGTCTCAGGGACTCTGGGGCCAACGTCCTGACTTTC. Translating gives CASSLRDSGANVLTF.